The following is a TCR beta chain sequence with its context. The antigen is unknown. A read error may produce the germline difference seen at one junction end. The data are from a study of blood T cells in healthy people across ages. Study outcomes and limitations: Diversity was estimated from one million T cells, and these estimates were considered underestimates. Both naive CD4+ cell counts and diversity were greater in long-lived donors than in aged donors. CMV status of donors was not determined, possibly confounding expanded clonotype changes.

Together with a sample-barcoded 5' primer, a J-beta primer mix was included in a second PCR lasting roughly 6 to 12 cycles. Any given sample supplied a minimum of 2.5 million CDR3-containing paired-end reads. Each CDR3 protein is one row after TCRdb ran MiXCR on the 5' RACE reads. The sample contains about 970,000 distinct CDR3 sequences, about 53% of which appear only once. The CDR3 runs 13 residues. Per the germline V gene, CDR1 is MNHNY and CDR2 is SVGAGI (reference sequence). This rearrangement joins TRBV6-6 to TRBJ1-4; no clear D gene. This clonotype originated in a woman in her sixties or seventies in good health. The source material was blood. In DNA form, the CDR3 reads TGTGCCAGCAGGACCGGCACTAATAAAAAACTGTTTTTT. This sequence encodes CASRTGTNKKLFF.